Listed here are 6 T cell receptor beta chains from one sample, sequenced in a study of tumor-infiltrating lymphocytes in primary liver carcinoma. TCR beta cDNA was reverse-transcribed from roughly 520 ng of total RNA. The reaction used a constant-region primer and ProtoScript II reverse transcriptase. Three-round nested multiplex PCR performed with slightly modified ARM-PCR produced the TCR beta libraries. TRBV1-TRBV30 forward primers paired with a C-beta reverse primer drove the first two PCR rounds, approximately 11 cycles each. TCRdb independently ran MiXCR on the multiplex PCR reads; one entry per CDR3 protein. There are roughly 100,000 distinct CDR3 sequences in the sample; approximately 78% occur only once, and roughly a fifth lies in the top ten. Co-extraction of both nucleic acids (RNA and DNA) used 20-30 mg of unsorted bulk tissue. The material sequenced was liver tumor tissue from sampling region 3. Subset reported: tumor region T3, left-lateral pole. All receptors come from a man in his forties or fifties with primary liver carcinoma and hepatitis B virus infection.

For this clonotype: Mismatch with germline at one junction end may stem from a read error. The chain links TRBV6-2 or TRBV6-3 to TRBJ2-3; D gene ambiguous. From germline, CDR1 is MNHEY and CDR2 SVGEGT. The CDR3 has 16 amino acids. CDR3 loop: CTSSYGLSRSEDTQYF. In DNA form, the CDR3 reads TGTACCAGCAGTTACGGGCTGTCCAGGAGTGAAGATACGCAGTATTTT.

In regard to this clonotype: An end of the junction does not agree with germline; a read error may underlie this. The chain uses TRBV11-3 and TRBJ2-1; D is unclear. CDR1 and CDR2 from the germline V gene are SGHNT and YENEEA. The CDR3 consists of 14 residues. The CDR3: CVSSLGVPNNDQFF. CDR3 sequence (DNA): TGTGTCAGCAGCTTAGGCGTCCCGAACAATGACCAGTTCTTC. The full variable domain, completed using reference TRBV11-3 and TRBJ2-1, is EAGVVQSPRYKIIEKKQPVAFWCNPISGHNTLYWYLQNLGQGPELLIRYENEEAVDDSQLPKDRFSAERLKGVDSTLKIQPAELGDSAVYLCVSSLGVPNNDQFFGPGTRLTVL.

This clonotype showed up many times. The chain uses TRBV4-3 and TRBJ1-1; D might be TRBD1 (5 bases). Germline CDR1 reads LGHNA; CDR2 reads YSLEER. CDR3 length equals 16 residues. Trimming shortened V by 4 bases and J by 0 bases, and 15 bases separated the two germline ends. The CDR3 sequence: CASSPVGGGMNTEAFF. DNA of the CDR3: TGCGCCAGCAGCCCTGTGGGCGGGGGAATGAACACTGAAGCTTTCTTT.

With regard to this clonotype: At one boundary the junction diverges from the germline segment, which might be a read error. This chain links TRBV11-3 with TRBJ2-1; D ambiguous. Germline V CDR1 and CDR2: SGHNT, YENEEA. The length of the CDR3 is 12 residues. The CDR3 DNA is TGTGCCTGCAGCTTAGATGCCTATGAGCAGTTCTTC. It yields the protein CACSLDAYEQFF.

Of note for this clonotype: Mismatch with germline at one junction end may stem from a read error. The chain uses TRBV12-3 or TRBV12-4 and TRBJ2-3; D ambiguous. The CDR3 has 11 residues. In nucleotides, the CDR3 is TGTGCCATTTGGAGCACAGTTACGCAGTATTTT. Its protein product is CAIWSTVTQYF.

Notes on this clonotype: Compared with germline, one end of the junction differs, possibly owing to a read error. This chain joins TRBV10-3 and TRBJ1-4; tentatively, D is TRBD1 (6 bases). The length of the CDR3 is 16 residues. Looked up from germline, CDR1 is ENHRY and CDR2 is SYGVKD. The CDR3 region has the DNA TGTGCCAGTCAAGGCGGCGTAGGGGGTGAGAATGAAAAACTGTTTTTC. It encodes CASQGGVGGENEKLFF.